The entry below gives a single TCR beta chain sequence along with its context. The sample is drawn from a study of PD-L1 blockade in urothelial cancer. In the study overall: Male sex and bladder-origin urothelial cancer characterized about 85% of the roughly 29 patients.

Germline CDR1 reads MNHNS; CDR2 reads SASEGT. This CDR3 has 13 amino acids. V lost 7 bases and J lost 3; bases outside the gene matches: 4. Stated time point: pretreatment peripheral blood. Spiked synthetic TCR analogs estimated absolute template abundance per PCR. Method: immunoSEQ multiplex PCR; TCRdb's copy keeps in-frame clones and lacks some. This sample carries roughly 90,000 clones, 80% to 90% of them seen once, and the ten largest clones take 0.85% to 1%. The receptor was derived from a woman of 80 years or more with urothelial cancer. The chain has TRBV6-1 and TRBJ1-1, with 8 bases fitting TRBD1. Sequences were derived from PBMCs, sampled around atezolizumab (anti-PD-L1) treatment. In nucleotides, the CDR3 is TGTGCCAGCATCTTGGACAGGGACACTGAAGCTTTCTTT. This encodes CASILDRDTEAFF.